These 32 T cell receptor beta chains were all obtained from the same sample, sequenced in a study of blood T cell repertoires in COVID-19. Assay used: immunoSEQ multiplex PCR; TCRdb lists only in-frame clones, some missing. Of fewer than 80,000 clones in the sample, 70% to 90% were seen once. Sequenced material: peripheral blood. Receptor source: a human donor in a cohort sampled during active COVID-19.

The chain employs TRBV5-1 and TRBJ1-6; TRBD1 aligns across 7 bases. The CDR3 loop spans 15 amino acids. Germline CDR1 reads SGHRS; CDR2 reads YFSETQ. J lost 6 bases, V lost 7 bases, and 10 bases had no gene match. The DNA of the CDR3 is TGCGCCAGCTCCCGACAGGGAGTTAGTAATTCACCCCTCCACTTT. Encoded protein: CASSRQGVSNSPLHF.

This chain joins TRBV5-4 and TRBJ1-1; 8 bases align to TRBD1. CDR3 length: 14 amino acids. CDR1 is SGHNT and CDR2 is YYREEE in the germline V gene (reference sequence). Trimming took 3 bases from V and 5 from J; bases not matched to a gene: 6. CDR3 in amino acids: CASSSTGGRTEAFF. CDR3 DNA sequence: TGTGCCAGCAGCTCAACAGGGGGACGGACTGAAGCTTTCTTT.

The chain uses TRBV6-6 and TRBJ1-5; 9 nucleotides match TRBD1. Germline CDR1 and CDR2: MNHNY and SVGAGI (reference sequence). The CDR3 sequence is 15 residues long. Germline trimming cut 6 bases from V and 2 bases from J; bases unmatched to any gene: 5. This CDR3 is CASSLDRGGNQPQHF. The DNA for the CDR3 is TGTGCCAGCAGCCTCGACAGGGGGGGCAATCAGCCCCAGCATTTT.

The chain joins TRBV28 to TRBJ1-2; TRBD1 aligns across 8 bases. This CDR3 region has 15 residues. V dropped 8 bases and J dropped 3; count of bases not matched to a gene: 11. The germline V gene encodes CDR1 MDHEN and CDR2 SYDVKM. CDR3 bases: TGTGCCAGCGGGGGCAGGGGGCCGGGCGACTATGGCTACACCTTC. Translated, it gives CASGGRGPGDYGYTF.

The rearrangement joins TRBV9 to TRBJ2-7; D is undetermined. V lost 0 bases and J 5 bases, leaving 12 bases between the germline ends. The CDR3 totals 14 residues. CDR1 SGDLS and CDR2 YYNGEE come from the germline V gene. DNA of the CDR3: TGTGCCAGCAGCGTAGGAGGTGGATCCCACGAGCAGTACTTC. Its translation: CASSVGGGSHEQYF. The full variable domain, its missing parts supplied by reference TRBV9 and TRBJ2-7, is DSGVTQTPKHLITATGQRVTLRCSPRSGDLSVYWYQQSLDQGLQFLIQYYNGEERAKGNILERFSAQQFPDLHSELNLSSLELGDSALYFCASSVGGGSHEQYFGPGTRLTVT.

The V gene is TRBV5-1, the J gene TRBJ1-6; perhaps TRBD1 as D (5 bases). V dropped 1 base and J dropped 8 bases, with 13 bases sitting between them. Germline CDR1 and CDR2: SGHRS and YFSETQ. The CDR3 is 15 residues long. The CDR3 DNA sequence: TGCGCCAGCAGCTTGAAGGGGCAAGACGATTCACCCCTCCACTTT. This sequence encodes CASSLKGQDDSPLHF.

The chain uses TRBV27 and TRBJ2-1; 8 bases are a match to TRBD1. V lost 2 bases to trimming and J lost 8 bases; unmatched junction nucleotides: 8. The CDR3 is made up of 15 amino acids. CDR1 is MNHEY and CDR2 is SMNVEV in the germline V gene (reference sequence). CDR3 protein: CASSLQGRGLDEQFF. CDR3 nucleotide sequence: TGTGCCAGCAGTTTACAGGGCAGGGGGCTCGATGAGCAGTTCTTC.

The chain uses TRBV5-6 and TRBJ1-5, with a tentative D call TRBD1 (6 bases). V lost 4 bases and J lost 6, with 14 bases in between. CDR3 length equals 14 residues. Germline assignment: CDR1 SGHDT and CDR2 YYEEEE. CDR3 coding DNA: TGTGCCAGCAGCCTGAGGGGGGGGAGTCAGCCCCAGCATTTT. This encodes CASSLRGGSQPQHF.

The chain combines TRBV14 with TRBJ1-3; D is unclear. This CDR3 is built from 14 residues. Germline values: CDR1 SGHDN, CDR2 FVKESK. Trimming left V 6 bases short and J 0 bases short, with 9 bases between. CDR3 region: CASRSRDSGNTIYF. The CDR3 coding sequence is TGTGCCAGCAGATCTCGCGACTCTGGAAACACCATATATTTT.

The J gene is TRBJ2-7, the V gene TRBV11-2; 7 positions match TRBD1. Germline values: CDR1 SGHAT, CDR2 FQNNGV. The CDR3 is made up of 14 amino acids. Trimming removed 5 bases from V and 3 bases from J; junction bases left unmatched: 7. DNA of the CDR3: TGTGCCAGCAGCCGCGACAGGGTCGACTACGAGCAGTACTTC. Translation gives CASSRDRVDYEQYF.

This sequence joins TRBV5-1 and TRBJ2-7; 9 nucleotides agree with TRBD1. The V gene end was trimmed by 4 bases and the J gene end by 5 bases; junction bases not matched to a gene: 4. Germline loops: CDR1 SGHRS, CDR2 YFSETQ. The CDR3 has 13 residues. The CDR3 sequence: CASSRTGENEQYF. In nucleotides, the CDR3 is TGCGCCAGCAGCCGGACAGGGGAGAACGAGCAGTACTTC.

This clone was counted a single time. The genes are TRBV9 and TRBJ2-3; 8 nucleotides agree with TRBD2. CDR1 and CDR2 from the germline V gene are SGDLS and YYNGEE. Trimming took 0 bases from V and 4 from J; bases not matched to a gene: 10. The CDR3 loop spans 17 amino acids. CDR3 residues: CASSVAILADTPDTQYF. The CDR3 DNA follows: TGTGCCAGCAGCGTAGCTATACTAGCGGATACCCCAGATACGCAGTATTTT.

This clone turned up a few times. This chain joins TRBV3-1 (or the pseudogene TRBV3-2) and TRBJ2-7, with TRBD2 as a possible D gene (6 bases). CDR1 is LGHDT and CDR2 is YNNKEL in the germline V gene (reference sequence). The CDR3 runs 15 residues. V gave up 0 bases and J gave up 6 bases, with 15 bases separating them. The CDR3 nucleotides read TGTGCCAGCAGCCAAGACGGGGGACCCCGGGGCGAGCAGTACTTC. It is translated as CASSQDGGPRGEQYF.

Only one count was recorded for this clone. The chain links TRBV5-4 to TRBJ1-3; D may be TRBD1 (6 bases). The V and J ends lost 0 bases and 3 bases respectively, with 10 bases between them. The CDR3 is 15 residues long. Per the germline V gene, CDR1 is SGHNT and CDR2 is YYREEE (reference sequence). The CDR3 region has the DNA TGTGCCAGCAGCTTGGACGCAGGGGATGGAAACACCATATATTTT. It yields the protein CASSLDAGDGNTIYF.

The rearrangement joins TRBV2 to TRBJ1-1; 7 positions agree with TRBD1. The CDR3 runs 14 residues. Germline CDR1 is SNHLY and CDR2 is FYNNEI. J was trimmed by 6 bases and V by 6 bases; bases with no gene match: 10. The CDR3 is CASRLRQGVAEAFF. The CDR3 coding sequence is TGTGCCAGCAGATTAAGACAGGGCGTGGCTGAAGCTTTCTTT. Full variable domain (remainder filled in from reference TRBV2 and TRBJ1-1): EPEVTQTPSHQVTQMGQEVILRCVPISNHLYFYWYRQILGQKVEFLVSFYNNEISEKSEIFDDQFSVERPDGSNFTLKIRSTKLEDSAMYFCASRLRQGVAEAFFGQGTRLTVV.

CDR3 DNA sequence: TGTGCCAGCAGCTTGGAGGGCGCGGCCAAAAACATTCAGTACTTC. It encodes CASSLEGAAKNIQYF. The chain recombines TRBV11-2 with TRBJ2-4; tentatively, D is TRBD2 (6 bases). V was shortened by 3 bases and J by 1 base, with 10 bases between the two germline ends. Germline loops: CDR1 SGHAT, CDR2 FQNNGV. The CDR3 sequence is 15 residues long.

The sample holds a few counts of this clone. The rearrangement joins TRBV28 to TRBJ1-6, with a possible D match to TRBD1 (5 bases). The V end lost 2 bases, the J end lost 4 bases, and 6 bases lay between the germline ends. Germline values: CDR1 MDHEN, CDR2 SYDVKM. The CDR3 runs 14 residues. The chain's CDR3 is CASSLGHYNSPLHF. CDR3 DNA: TGTGCCAGCAGTTTAGGACATTATAATTCACCCCTCCACTTT.

The chain joins TRBV30 to TRBJ2-3; 7 bases are a match to TRBD2. J gave up 1 base and V 0 bases, and 4 bases lay outside the gene matches. Germline lookup yields CDR1 GTSNPN and CDR2 SVGIG (reference sequence). CDR3 length: 15 residues. The CDR3 region has the DNA TGTGCCTGGAGTGTTTTAGCGGGCCGCACAGATACGCAGTATTTT. It is translated as CAWSVLAGRTDTQYF. The whole variable domain, filled in from reference TRBV30 and TRBJ2-3, reads SQTIHQWPATLVQPVGSPLSLECTVEGTSNPNLYWYRQAAGRGLQLLFYSVGIGQISSEVPQNLSASRPQDRQFILSSKKLLLSDSGFYLCAWSVLAGRTDTQYFGPGTRLTVL.

The chain combines TRBV18 with TRBJ2-5; 8 nucleotides line up with TRBD2. J lost 5 bases, V lost 2 bases, and 10 bases had no gene match. CDR3 size: 16 residues. Germline V lookup: CDR1 KGHSH, CDR2 LQKENI. The CDR3 DNA is TGTGCCAGCTCACCAGCCGTGGCGGGAGGTGGGGAGACCCAGTACTTC. Translation: CASSPAVAGGGETQYF.

This rearrangement joins TRBV5-5 to TRBJ2-3; D perhaps matches TRBD1 (5 bases). CDR3 size: 15 residues. The V end lost 0 bases, the J end lost 5 bases, and 13 bases lay between the germline ends. The germline V gene has CDR1 SGHKS and CDR2 YYEKEE (reference sequence). CDR3 in DNA: TGTGCCAGCAGCTTGGTAAGAGGCAGGGAAGATACGCAGTATTTT. Translation gives CASSLVRGREDTQYF.

This clone has a single count. In nucleotides, the CDR3 is TGTGCCAGCAGTTACGTGACAGGGGGCTCAGAGACCCAGTACTTC. Amino acid sequence: CASSYVTGGSETQYF. This chain links TRBV6-5 with TRBJ2-5; 10 bases are a match to TRBD1. Trimming cost V 2 bases and J 4 bases; bases outside gene matches: 4. Germline CDR1 MNHEY, CDR2 SVGAGI. The CDR3 spans 15 residues.

The chain couples TRBV11-2 to TRBJ2-5, with D possibly matching TRBD1 (6 bases). The V and J ends lost 5 bases and 4 bases respectively, with 11 bases between them. The CDR3 covers 13 residues. CDR1 and CDR2 from the germline V gene are SGHAT and FQNNGV. The CDR3 spells CASSNRATETQYF. CDR3 sequence (DNA): TGTGCCAGCAGCAACAGGGCAACAGAGACCCAGTACTTC.

This chain uses TRBV10-2 with TRBJ1-1; TRBD1 might be the D (5 bases). The CDR3 sequence is 12 residues long. Deletions cut 6 bases from V and 1 base from J, with 6 bases between. The V gene's germline CDR1 is WSHSY and CDR2 SAAADI. CDR3 nucleotide sequence: TGCGCCAGCAGCGGGGGGAACACTGAAGCTTTCTTT. This gives the protein CASSGGNTEAFF.

The chain uses TRBV7-2 and TRBJ2-1; 11 positions agree with TRBD2. This CDR3 contains 15 residues. Germline values: CDR1 SGHTA, CDR2 FQGNSA. V trimming: 3 bases; J trimming: 4 bases; junction bases outside the gene matches: 2. The CDR3 sequence: CASSLTSGAYNEQFF. In DNA, the CDR3 is TGTGCCAGCAGCTTGACTAGCGGGGCATACAATGAGCAGTTCTTC.

The chain uses TRBV27 and TRBJ1-6, with D maybe TRBD1 (6 bases). Trimming pared 5 bases from V and 3 bases from J, leaving 11 bases between. Germline CDR1 reads MNHEY; CDR2 reads SMNVEV (reference sequence). The CDR3 runs 15 residues. The CDR3 is CASSGTGHYNSPLHF. The DNA for the CDR3 is TGTGCCAGCAGTGGAACAGGGCACTATAATTCACCCCTCCACTTT.

V and J are TRBV3-1 (or the pseudogene TRBV3-2) and TRBJ1-2; 7 bases align to TRBD1. The CDR3 runs to 14 residues. Germline trimming cut 4 bases from V and 12 bases from J; bases unmatched to any gene: 14. Looked up from germline, CDR1 is LGHDT and CDR2 is YNNKEL (reference sequence). The chain's CDR3 is CASSPRPDRPNNTF. The CDR3 coding sequence is TGTGCCAGCAGCCCCCGACCGGACAGGCCGAATAACACCTTC.

This chain connects TRBV18 to TRBJ2-7; D may be TRBD2 (6 bases). The CDR3 sequence is 12 residues long. Germline V gives CDR1 KGHSH, CDR2 LQKENI. The V end was cut by 6 bases, the J end by 5 bases, with 11 bases between. The CDR3, as DNA: TGTGCCAGCTCCTTCGGGGGACACGAGCAGTACTTC. This sequence encodes CASSFGGHEQYF.

This sequence joins TRBV24-1 and TRBJ2-7; D is possibly TRBD2 (5 bases). CDR1 and CDR2 from the germline V gene are KGHDR and SFDVKD. V gave up 3 bases and J gave up 2 bases, with 10 bases separating them. This CDR3 region has 14 residues. The CDR3 region has the DNA TGTGCCACCAGTGATGGCGGGCTCCCCTACGAGCAGTACTTC. Its translation: CATSDGGLPYEQYF.

The J gene is TRBJ1-3, the V gene TRBV19; D is uncertain. The V gene lost 3 bases and the J gene lost 0 bases, with 9 bases spanning the gap. This CDR3 is built from 15 residues. Germline V gene lookup returns CDR1 LNHDA and CDR2 SQIVND (reference sequence). The CDR3 bases are TGTGCCAGTAGTATTTCCCCCCGCTCTGGAAACACCATATATTTT. Its protein is CASSISPRSGNTIYF.

The CDR3 sequence is CASSRGTQYF. The CDR3 DNA sequence: TGTGCCAGCAGCCGGGGGACCCAGTACTTC. V and J are TRBV2 and TRBJ2-5; possibly TRBD2 for D (5 bases). CDR1 and CDR2 (germline): SNHLY, FYNNEI. V lost 6 bases and J lost 7, with 6 bases in between. CDR3 size: 10 residues.

This clone was seen just once. This chain connects TRBV7-8 to TRBJ1-1, with 10 bases lining up with TRBD1. Germline V gene data show CDR1 as SGHVS and CDR2 as FQNEAQ. CDR3 length equals 17 residues. The trim removed 6 bases at V and 5 bases at J, leaving 15 bases unmatched. CDR3 nucleotides: TGTGCCAGCAGAGTTTTGGGGCCGGGACAGGGGTGGACTGAAGCTTTCTTT. Encoded protein: CASRVLGPGQGWTEAFF.

This clone was observed a single time. The V gene is TRBV6-6, the J gene TRBJ1-3; D not resolved. With 7 bases removed from V and 0 bases from J, the gap between germline ends came to 4 bases. The CDR3 runs to 12 residues. Per germline, CDR1 MNHNY and CDR2 SVGAGI (reference sequence). The CDR3 DNA follows: TGTGCCAGCACCAACTCTGGAAACACCATATATTTT. Translating gives CASTNSGNTIYF.